The subject of this entry is one T cell receptor (beta chain). What it recognizes is unknown. The primer mix had 60 Vbeta and 13 Jbeta primers. The method was immunoSEQ multiplex PCR; TCRdb's version includes in-frame clones alone and lacks a portion of them. The sample lists 170,000 or so clones; 84% were seen once. The source of the sample is a study of cytomegalovirus exposure and HLA in healthy donors. Study-wide background: Earlier sequencing of approximately 200 million T cells yielded approximately 120 million unique TCR beta sequences.

Study-level findings and limits: The study carried out a later analysis of TCR beta sequences. It associated around 17,000 of them with specific HLA alleles at a false discovery rate of 0.05.

The germline CDR1 and CDR2 sequences are SGHAT and FQNNGV. The CDR3 runs to 15 residues. V lost 1 base and J lost 4, with 13 bases in between. This chain joins TRBV11-2 and TRBJ1-2; D is possibly TRBD1 (5 bases). The sequencing input was PBMCs. The sequence derives from a man aged 50-60 years in good health and CMV-seropositive. The DNA for the CDR3 is TGTGCCAGCAGCTTAGCAGGGTCCAGGTTCTATGGCTACACCTTC. Amino acid sequence: CASSLAGSRFYGYTF.